This T cell receptor beta chain came from a study of blood T cells in healthy people across ages. Alongside a J-beta primer mix, a sample-barcoded 5' primer served in a second PCR lasting about 7 to 12 cycles. TCRdb reprocessed the 5' RACE reads with MiXCR, giving one entry per CDR3 protein. The table includes 450,000 to 600,000 distinct CDR3 sequences, 25% to 35% detected once. PBMCs were isolated at a quantity of at least 6 million per sample. Total RNA extraction produced at least 5 micrograms (per sample) for the study. CDR3 length equals 12 residues. CDR1 and CDR2 (germline): ENHRY, SYGVKD. The same specimen was also included in a second study, on T cells of mothers and their children.

The sequence derives from a boy younger than 10 in good health. The V and J genes are TRBV10-3 and TRBJ2-5, with D possibly TRBD2 on 5 matching bases. The J call could be wrong; TRBJ2-7 is a better fit for the DNA end. The sample taken for sequencing was blood. CDR3 sequence reads: CASRTEGYEQYF. CDR3 coding DNA: TGTGCCTCGCGGACTGAGGGCTACGAGCAGTACTTC.